This T cell receptor (beta chain) originates from a study of a mutant IDH1 vaccine in newly diagnosed glioma. As for the study in general: The earlier regimen, radiotherapy, temozolomide, or both, was most often both. Week 35 held visit V12, while week 47 held visit V13. Findings and caveats of the study: Among patients, around 93% showed immune responses induced by the vaccine.

Time point here: week 47, end of study. Every single dose of the vaccine, 300 ug of mutant IDH1 20-mer peptide, came with topical imiquimod. Patients, over weeks 1, 3, 5, 7, 11, 15, 19 and 23, received a total of eight vaccinations. The assay was immunoSEQ multiplex PCR, and TCRdb's table has in-frame clones only and misses some. The data contain tens of thousands of clones, more than 80% of them singletons. In the case of this clone: The antigen remains undetermined.

This CDR3 contains 14 residues. Between the trimmed V and J ends, which lost 5 bases and 5 bases, there was a span of 15 bases. Looked up from germline, CDR1 is SGHAT and CDR2 is FQNNGV. The sequencing used PBMCs, collected from a glioma patient whose treatment included an IDH1 peptide vaccine. This chain uses TRBV11-2 with TRBJ1-2; D call uncertain. This clonotype was sampled from a man in his forties with glioma. CDR3 amino acids: CASSPRRTGYGYTF. The CDR3 bases are TGTGCCAGCAGCCCCCGCCGGACGGGATATGGCTACACCTTC.